This T cell receptor beta chain came from a study of T cell repertoires in cytomegalovirus infection. Study-level background: CMV epitopes, recently identified HLA-C-restricted and well-studied HLA-B-restricted, were used.

This clonotype was counted only a few times. As yet, its antigen is unknown. TCRdb used MiXCR to reprocess the reads, holding one entry per CDR3 protein. The repertoire consists of roughly 990,000 distinct CDR3 sequences, with approximately 32% occurring once and the leading ten covering over 10%. The sequence was collected from a human donor in good health (CMV status not recorded). Some clones in this sample may be carry-over from other donors' samples. This specimen consisted of cultured CD8+ T cells from PBMCs, obtained from culture after CMV antigen stimulation.

CDR3 DNA sequence: TGTGCCAGCAGGCTAGTAGATACGCAGTATTTT. It is translated as CASRLVDTQYF. This chain uses TRBV6-5 with TRBJ2-3; the D is unclear. Trimming cost V 6 bases and J 5 bases, with 6 bases left between them. There are 11 residues in the CDR3. Looked up from germline, CDR1 is MNHEY and CDR2 is SVGAGI.